This T cell receptor (beta chain) is drawn from a study of blood T cell repertoires in COVID-19. About the study: The United States, Italy and Spain were the sources of the acute and convalescent COVID-19 samples. T cells, B-cell-depleted T cells, or PBMCs provided the cDNA or gDNA that served as material.

CDR1 and CDR2 from the germline V gene are SGHTS and YDEGEE. The V end was cut by 4 bases, the J end by 8 bases, with 19 bases between. This CDR3 comprises 14 residues. Source study methods: Scientists estimated how many nucleated cells there were by amplifying reference gene primers. Assay: immunoSEQ multiplex PCR; the TCRdb copy retains only in-frame clones and omits some. That table gives V, J and clone size, and the DNA gave D and trimming. The sample shows tens of thousands of clones, roughly 71% of them seen only once. This sequence was found in an elderly man with acute or convalescent COVID-19. This chain connects TRBV5-8 to TRBJ2-7; tentative D call: TRBD1 (5 bases). The specimen sequenced was peripheral blood. In DNA, the CDR3 is TGTGCCAGCAGCCACTGGGAACAGGTGGGGCAGCAGTACTTC. Translation: CASSHWEQVGQQYF.